The sample holds one count of the clone carrying this T cell receptor (beta chain). This sample was included in a study of T cell changes during pregnancy in multiple sclerosis. Per germline, CDR1 MDHEN and CDR2 SYDVKM. The CDR3 extends over 15 amino acids. V was pared by 5 bases and J by 8 bases, with 12 bases of the junction left unmatched. Libraries were prepared by immunoSEQ multiplex PCR; TCRdb keeps only in-frame clonotypes and omits some of them. The profile shows about 40,000 clones, roughly 93% of them singletons. Material: CD4+ T cells from peripheral blood mononuclear cells, obtained before pregnancy. This sequence originates from a female donor with multiple sclerosis, enrolled in a pregnancy study. This chain joins TRBV28 and TRBJ2-1; 7 bases match TRBD1. CDR3 sequence reads: CASSRNTQTGDEQFF. The DNA for the CDR3 is TGTGCCAGCAGTCGTAACACGCAAACAGGGGATGAGCAGTTCTTC. Supplemented by reference TRBV28 and TRBJ2-1, the full variable domain reads DVKVTQSSRYLVKRTGEKVFLECVQDMDHENMFWYRQDPGLGLRLIYFSYDVKMKEKGDIPEGYSVSREKKERFSLILESASTNQTSMYLCASSRNTQTGDEQFFGPGTRLTVL.